This TCR beta chain was obtained from a study of T-cell reconstitution after alpha-beta-depleted transplantation in children. Findings of the study overall: A year post-transplant, T-cell counts and diversity derived mostly from newly produced T cells. Reportedly, only several hundred clones from non-depleted graft cells drove alpha-beta T-cell counts at about two months. The study traced high day-60 TCRbeta diversity in some patients to surviving recipient T cells and thymic progenitors.

Unique molecular identifiers were built into the TCRbeta library. TCRdb re-derived calls from the PCR reads in MiXCR, one entry per CDR3 protein. The sample carries about 290,000 distinct CDR3 sequences, roughly a tenth recorded once. Ten or more counts support this clonotype. Its antigen remains unidentified. The CDR3 extends over 14 amino acids. Germline CDR1 is SQVTM and CDR2 is ANQGSEA. Trimming at V came to 5 bases and at J to 5 bases, leaving 11 bases not matched to a gene. The chain couples TRBV29-1 to TRBJ2-7, with 8 bases identical to TRBD1. The material sequenced was PBMCs, taken before TCRalphabeta/CD19-depleted stem cell transplant. The clonotype originates from a boy under two years old with acute myeloid leukemia, due to receive a stem cell transplant. The CDR3 DNA sequence: TGCAGCGTTAAGGACAGGGATAGTTTGGACGAGCAGTACTTC. Its protein product is CSVKDRDSLDEQYF.